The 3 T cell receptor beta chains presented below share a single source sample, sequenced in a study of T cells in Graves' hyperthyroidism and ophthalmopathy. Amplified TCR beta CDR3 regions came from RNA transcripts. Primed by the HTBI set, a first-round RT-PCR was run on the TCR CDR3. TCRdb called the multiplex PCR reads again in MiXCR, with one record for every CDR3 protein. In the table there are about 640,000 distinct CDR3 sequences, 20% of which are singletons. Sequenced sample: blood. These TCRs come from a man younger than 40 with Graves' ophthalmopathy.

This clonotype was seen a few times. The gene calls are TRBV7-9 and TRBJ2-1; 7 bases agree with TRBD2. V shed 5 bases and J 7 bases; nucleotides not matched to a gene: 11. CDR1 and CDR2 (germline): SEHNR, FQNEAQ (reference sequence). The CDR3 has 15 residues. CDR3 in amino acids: CASSPTGGRLNEQFF. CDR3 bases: TGTGCCAGCAGCCCGACGGGCGGGAGATTGAATGAGCAGTTCTTC.

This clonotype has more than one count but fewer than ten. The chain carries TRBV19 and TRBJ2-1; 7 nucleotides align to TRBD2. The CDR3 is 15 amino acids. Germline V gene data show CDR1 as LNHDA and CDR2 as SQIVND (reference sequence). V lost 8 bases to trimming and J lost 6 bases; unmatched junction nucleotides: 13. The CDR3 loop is CASGAGASKFNEQFF. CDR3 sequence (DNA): TGTGCCAGTGGGGCGGGAGCAAGTAAATTCAATGAGCAGTTCTTC. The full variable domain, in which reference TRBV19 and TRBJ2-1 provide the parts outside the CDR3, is DGGITQSPKYLFRKEGQNVTLSCEQNLNHDAMYWYRQDPGQGLRLIYYSQIVNDFQKGDIAEGYSVSREKKESFPLTVTSAQKNPTAFYLCASGAGASKFNEQFFGPGTRLTVL.

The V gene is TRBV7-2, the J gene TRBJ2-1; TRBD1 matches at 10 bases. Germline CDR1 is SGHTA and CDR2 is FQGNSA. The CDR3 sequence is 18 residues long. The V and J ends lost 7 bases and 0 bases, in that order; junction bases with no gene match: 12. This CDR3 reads CASMRGQGEFSSYNEQFF. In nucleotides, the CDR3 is TGTGCCAGCATGCGAGGACAGGGGGAATTCAGCTCCTACAATGAGCAGTTCTTC.